Sequencing of this T cell receptor (beta chain) was carried out in a study of OX40 agonist ivuxolimab in advanced cancers. Turning to the study itself: Subjects had a mean age of around 63 years, with a range of roughly 20 to 79; about 83% were male. Prior anti-PD-1, anti-PD-L1 or anti-CTLA-4 therapy did not bar entry, and roughly 40% had some.

Assay used: immunoSEQ multiplex PCR; TCRdb lists only in-frame clones, some missing. The sample contains more than 70,000 clones, about 84% of which appear only once. Study findings and constraints: CD4+ and CD8+ T cells in blood underwent clonal expansion by week 6 at 0.1 to 3.0 mg/kg. On average, CD8+ T cells had more expanded clones than CD4+.

This clone came up once. Its cognate antigen is unknown. In germline, CDR1 is MGHDK, CDR2 SYGVNS. This CDR3 contains 14 residues. With 4 bases clipped from V and 13 bases from J, the junction kept 8 bases outside the gene matches. The source is an adult with an advanced solid tumor such as melanoma, head and neck, liver or kidney cancer. The chain links TRBV25-1 to TRBJ2-3, with TRBD2 matching 13 bases. The starting material was CD4+ or CD8+ T cells sorted from blood, obtained in a trial of the OX40 agonist ivuxolimab. CDR3: CASSVTSGGAPEYF. In DNA, the CDR3 is TGTGCCAGCAGTGTCACTAGCGGGGGGGCCCCGGAGTATTTT.